Listed here is a single T cell receptor (beta chain). This clone was seen a single time. Its antigen specificity is not known. Base qualities are not recorded, but no much larger clone differs from it by a single base. The CDR3 regions of human TCRbeta chains were subjected to immunosequencing. Per the source publication's procedure: TCRs in the repertoires were compared against a reference library of SARS-CoV-2-specific TCRs that had been generated with the MIRA antigen-specificity platform. Breadth was defined as the fraction of unique TCRs that were SARS-CoV-2-associated. Depth was defined as the fraction of total T cells that were SARS-CoV-2-associated. Using the MIRA data, every spike-specific TCR was mapped to the spike region that the TCR reacted to and assigned to either a CD4 or a CD8 class. Log10-transformed breadth and depth values were compared by one-way ANOVA with Sidak's multiple comparisons tests. TCRdb provides this immuneACCESS table in a form limited to in-frame rearrangements. Some clones are lacking; in checked studies, under half of them reflect an unresolved V gene, and why the rest are absent is not known. V and J calls and clone size are as listed in that table; D and trimming were resolved from the DNA. The table for this sample lists some 140,000 clones; about 87% of them were counted only once. Of the sample, around 3% falls within the top ten clones.

The time point label of this sample denotes: baseline before first vaccination. Vaccinee samples came from UK trials COV001 and COV002, including a single-blind randomized controlled phase 2/3 trial of AZD1222 (ChAdOx1 nCoV-19) in healthy adults. For TCRbeta chain sequencing, PBMC samples were collected from trial participants at day 0 and at day 28 after the second dose. These data originate in a study of T cell responses to AZD1222 COVID-19 vaccine (dated by TCRdb to the early 2020s). With regard to the full study: AZD1222 recipients given second doses at about 4 weeks or at about 12 weeks were pooled, since spike-specific TCR depth and breadth were not found to differ between the two schedules. A total of just over 230 trial participants underwent TCR sequencing, of whom approximately 200 had received two doses of AZD1222 and some 25 had received two doses of the MenACWY control vaccine. Trial participants were enrolled by age into subgroups of 18-55, 56-69 and 70-plus years, and around 150, 29 and 61 TCR-sequenced participants, respectively, were included in these subgroups.

What the authors observed across the whole study: Because no day 14 peak-response samples were available, the repertoires could be characterized only after the peak T cell response. Conclusions about previously exposed vaccinees are limited, since just six AZD1222 recipients were seropositive for SARS-CoV-2 at baseline. Spike-specific TCR breadth and depth rose significantly after two AZD1222 doses compared with day 0 and with MenACWY recipients. Reportedly, close to half of the unique spike-specific TCRs recognized epitopes lying outside the regions that are mutated in the B.1.351 and B.1.1.7 variants. Participants were mostly white British, with more females than males. The authors suggested clonal diversity may have been underestimated. Vaccine-associated CD4 TCRs spanned the whole spike protein, with dominant responses in regions 160-218 and 743-854. In the small 56-69-year group, the increase in depth fell short of significance, most likely because of low power.

This sequence was found in an adult in good health. The sample was peripheral blood, taken on day 0 of AZD1222 vaccination.

The CDR3 sequence is CASSQVGGETEAFF. The nucleotide sequence reads as follows: TGCGCCAGCAGCCAAGTAGGGGGCGAGACTGAAGCTTTCTTT. The chain is assembled from TRBV4-3 and TRBJ1-1; 7 nucleotides in the junction match TRBD1. Spanning cysteine to phenylalanine, the CDR3 consists of 14 amino acids. CDR3 DNA only is kept here, 42 bases in frame from base 1. CDR1 and CDR2 are read off the germline V gene as LGHNA and YSLEER. At the junction V is shortened by 1 base and J by 5 bases; bases outside the gene matches: 4.